This T cell receptor (beta chain) was identified during a study of molecular identifiers for immune sequencing clone quantification. After removal of 0 bases from V and 2 bases from J, the junction contained 7 bases not matched to a gene. From germline, CDR1 is LGHNA and CDR2 YSLEER. CDR3 size: 16 residues. TCRdb independently ran MiXCR on the PCR reads; one entry per CDR3 protein. The sample contains 460,000 or so distinct CDR3 sequences, roughly 24% of which appear only once. The chain uses TRBV4-3 and TRBJ2-7, with 7 bases fitting TRBD2. This receptor was taken from a human donor in good health. Some libraries in this study had Jurkat cell RNA spiked in. The sequenced material came from naive CD8+ T cells from blood, with Jurkat cell RNA spiked in. Indicated subset: FACS-sorted CD8+CD4-CCR7+CD45RA+ naive T cells. This chain's CDR3 is CASSQDLASGTYEQYF. DNA of the CDR3: TGCGCCAGCAGCCAAGATTTGGCTAGCGGTACCTACGAGCAGTACTTC.